The next 29 T cell receptor beta chains were all read from a single sample in a study of PD-L1 blockade in urothelial cancer. Time point reported: peripheral blood 6 weeks after treatment start. This table comes from immunoSEQ multiplex PCR, and its TCRdb copy is limited to in-frame clones, with some not included. The data hold about 48,000 clones, with roughly 80% observed a single time. Sequenced here: PBMCs, sampled around atezolizumab (anti-PD-L1) treatment. The receptors here all came from a man in his 70s with urothelial cancer.

The CDR3: CASSIGKLGVDQHF. The CDR3, as DNA: TGTGCCAGTAGTATAGGCAAGCTAGGGGTTGACCAGCATTTT. The chain carries TRBV19 and TRBJ1-5; D perhaps matches TRBD1 (5 bases). Germline loops: CDR1 LNHDA, CDR2 SQIVND (reference sequence). Trimming took 1 base from V and 12 from J, leaving 16 bases between them. The CDR3 runs to 14 residues.

The rearrangement links TRBV11-2 to TRBJ2-5; TRBD1 might be the D (5 bases). Trimming took off 6 bases at V and 1 base at J, with 9 bases between the two ends. Germline CDR1 reads SGHAT; CDR2 reads FQNNGV. This CDR3 spans 13 amino acids. The CDR3 loop is CASSHQGQETQYF. The CDR3 nucleotides read TGTGCCAGCAGTCACCAGGGCCAAGAGACCCAGTACTTC.

The chain recombines TRBV18 with TRBJ1-5, with a possible D match to TRBD1 (6 bases). V lost 0 bases, J lost 1 base, and 13 bases lay in between. CDR3 size: 17 residues. Germline V gives CDR1 KGHSH, CDR2 LQKENI. The CDR3 sequence: CASSPPSGGLSNQPQHF. The CDR3 DNA reads TGTGCCAGCTCACCACCCTCGGGGGGGCTGAGCAATCAGCCCCAGCATTTT. Drawing the rest from reference TRBV18 and TRBJ1-5, the complete variable domain is NAGVMQNPRHLVRRRGQEARLRCSPMKGHSHVYWYRQLPEEGLKFMVYLQKENIIDESGMPKERFSAEFPKEGPSILRIQQVVRGDSAAYFCASSPPSGGLSNQPQHFGDGTRLSIL.

The rearrangement uses TRBV5-3 and TRBJ2-7; the match to TRBD2 covers 13 bases. TRBV5-3 belongs to the ORF category, with a function that is uncertain. CDR3 size: 17 residues. After removal of 4 bases from V and 0 bases from J, the junction contained 7 bases not matched to a gene. The DNA for the CDR3 is TGTGCCAGAAGCAAGTCCCGGACTAGCGGGAGCTCCTACGAGCAGTACTTC. Translating gives CARSKSRTSGSSYEQYF.

The chain recombines TRBV7-8 with TRBJ1-4; the D is unclear. The CDR3 spans 16 residues. Germline-derived CDR1 and CDR2 are SGHVS and FQNEAQ. With 1 base removed from V and 2 bases from J, the gap between germline ends came to 11 bases. The CDR3 region is CASSLGSWYTNEKLFF. DNA of the CDR3: TGTGCCAGCAGCTTAGGGAGCTGGTACACTAATGAAAAACTGTTTTTT.

The chain couples TRBV19 to TRBJ2-5; possibly TRBD2 for D (5 bases). The germline V gene has CDR1 LNHDA and CDR2 SQIVND (reference sequence). Trimming pared 10 bases from V and 0 bases from J, leaving 12 bases between. CDR3 size: 13 residues. The CDR3 region is CATRPGNQETQYF. The CDR3, as DNA: TGTGCCACTAGACCCGGGAACCAAGAGACCCAGTACTTC. The full variable domain, rest sourced from reference TRBV19 and TRBJ2-5, is DGGITQSPKYLFRKEGQNVTLSCEQNLNHDAMYWYRQDPGQGLRLIYYSQIVNDFQKGDIAEGYSVSREKKESFPLTVTSAQKNPTAFYLCATRPGNQETQYFGPGTRLLVL.

In this sample, this clone turned up once. The chain joins TRBV5-4 to TRBJ2-1; 7 positions agree with TRBD2. Trimming removed 4 bases from V and 7 bases from J; junction bases left unmatched: 5. The CDR3 is 13 residues long. Germline V CDR1 and CDR2: SGHNT, YYREEE (reference sequence). This CDR3 is CASSPGGFNEQFF. In DNA form, the CDR3 reads TGTGCCAGCAGCCCCGGGGGGTTTAATGAGCAGTTCTTC.

The V call is TRBV11-2, the J call TRBJ2-5; maybe TRBD1 (6 bases). CDR1 SGHAT and CDR2 FQNNGV come from the germline V gene. V was shortened by 1 base and J by 4 bases, with 13 bases between the two germline ends. This CDR3 spans 15 amino acids. The CDR3, as DNA: TGTGCCAGCAGCTTAGCAGGGGCTATCGGAGAGACCCAGTACTTC. It translates to CASSLAGAIGETQYF.

This rearrangement joins TRBV27 to TRBJ2-1; TRBD2 matches at 9 bases. The trim removed 4 bases at V and 3 bases at J, leaving 7 bases unmatched. From germline, CDR1 is MNHEY and CDR2 SMNVEV (reference sequence). The CDR3 has 16 amino acids. The CDR3: CASSSPPREGYNEQFF. In DNA, the CDR3 is TGTGCCAGCAGTTCCCCCCCGCGGGAGGGCTACAATGAGCAGTTCTTC.

The J gene is TRBJ2-7, the V gene TRBV19; D remains ambiguous. Trimming pared 2 bases from V and 2 bases from J, leaving 10 bases between. The CDR3 spans 14 residues. In germline, CDR1 is LNHDA, CDR2 SQIVND (reference sequence). CDR3 sequence reads: CASSITAGTYEQYF. The CDR3 nucleotides are TGTGCCAGTAGTATAACGGCAGGTACCTACGAGCAGTACTTC.

The gene calls are TRBV5-6 and TRBJ2-7; TRBD1 agrees at 7 bases. The CDR3 contains 13 residues. J was trimmed by 5 bases and V by 0 bases; bases with no gene match: 2. The germline V gene encodes CDR1 SGHDT and CDR2 YYEEEE. CDR3: CASSLDRGNEQYF. The CDR3 DNA reads as TGTGCCAGCAGCTTGGACAGGGGAAACGAGCAGTACTTC.

The chain recombines TRBV10-2 with TRBJ2-3; D is unresolved. CDR1 and CDR2 from the germline V gene are WSHSY and SAAADI. V dropped 0 bases and J dropped 4 bases, with 8 bases sitting between them. The CDR3 is 14 residues long. This CDR3 reads CASSESNLPDTQYF. CDR3 bases: TGCGCCAGCAGTGAGTCTAACTTACCAGATACGCAGTATTTT.

CDR3 nucleotide sequence: TGTGCCAGGGCGGAGGTTAACTATGGCTACACCTTC. Amino acids: CARAEVNYGYTF. V gene TRBV7-9 combines with J gene TRBJ1-2; no definite D call. V was clipped by 9 bases and J by 1 base, with 9 bases between them. This CDR3 comprises 12 residues. Germline loops: CDR1 SEHNR, CDR2 FQNEAQ (reference sequence).

In this sample, this clone turned up once. The chain joins TRBV28 to TRBJ1-1; tentatively, D is TRBD1 (6 bases). Trimming shortened V by 5 bases and J by 3 bases, and 22 bases separated the two germline ends. The CDR3 has 17 amino acids. Germline V lookup: CDR1 MDHEN, CDR2 SYDVKM. The CDR3 protein is CASSPPGGQGAYTEAFF. The CDR3 coding sequence is TGTGCCAGCAGTCCGCCGGGGGGACAAGGGGCTTACACTGAAGCTTTCTTT.

The chain joins TRBV28 to TRBJ2-5; 8 nucleotides align to TRBD1. This CDR3 has 16 residues. Germline CDR1 MDHEN, CDR2 SYDVKM. Trimming at V came to 4 bases and at J to 5 bases, leaving 12 bases not matched to a gene. This CDR3 reads CASSSPGQGGQETQYF. The CDR3 coding sequence is TGTGCCAGCAGTTCGCCCGGACAGGGCGGACAGGAGACCCAGTACTTC.

V and J are TRBV10-3 and TRBJ2-1; 7 bases line up with TRBD2. J was trimmed by 7 bases and V by 0 bases; bases with no gene match: 6. The CDR3 length is 15 residues. CDR1 and CDR2 (germline): ENHRY, SYGVKD. The CDR3 protein is CAISESWGGLNEQFF. Written as DNA, the CDR3 is TGTGCCATCAGTGAGTCGTGGGGAGGGCTAAATGAGCAGTTCTTC.

The gene calls are TRBV6-1 and TRBJ2-5; maybe TRBD2 (6 bases). CDR3 length: 13 amino acids. The germline gives CDR1 MNHNS, CDR2 SASEGT. V gave up 10 bases and J gave up 1 base, with 13 bases separating them. In nucleotides, the CDR3 is TGTGCCAACAGAGCGGGTTTCCAAGAGACCCAGTACTTC. It codes for CANRAGFQETQYF.

This clone came up a few times. V gene TRBV19 combines with J gene TRBJ1-4; D unclear. V lost 5 bases and J 1 base, leaving 8 bases between the germline ends. Germline V gene lookup returns CDR1 LNHDA and CDR2 SQIVND (reference sequence). There are 14 residues in the CDR3. CDR3 nucleotide sequence: TGTGCCAGTAGTTTTCCGGGAACTAATGAAAAACTGTTTTTT. Translation: CASSFPGTNEKLFF.

This chain joins TRBV11-3 and TRBJ2-7, with 7 nucleotides matching TRBD2. The CDR3 has 13 amino acids. Germline CDR1 and CDR2: SGHNT and YENEEA. V shed 5 bases and J 3 bases; nucleotides not matched to a gene: 4. The CDR3 bases are TGTGCCAGCAGCCCGGGGGGTAACTACGAGCAGTACTTC. Its translation: CASSPGGNYEQYF.

This clone has just a few counts. This chain links TRBV10-3 with TRBJ1-2; 8 bases are shared with TRBD1. This CDR3 comprises 14 residues. With 5 bases clipped from V and 3 bases from J, the junction kept 5 bases outside the gene matches. From germline, CDR1 is ENHRY and CDR2 SYGVKD. The CDR3 DNA reads TGTGCCATCAGTACGGACAGGGTTCACTATGGCTACACCTTC. This codes for CAISTDRVHYGYTF.

The V and J genes are TRBV13 and TRBJ2-3, with 7 positions matching TRBD2. CDR1 PRHDT and CDR2 FYEKMQ come from the germline V gene (reference sequence). The CDR3 contains 14 residues. V was clipped by 8 bases and J by 3 bases; unmatched bases: 8. CDR3 sequence (DNA): TGTGCCAGCCTCCCCACGGGGGGTACAGATACGCAGTATTTT. It yields the protein CASLPTGGTDTQYF.

The CDR3 sequence is CASSIAGFYEQYF. The CDR3 region has the DNA TGTGCCAGTAGTATAGCAGGCTTCTACGAGCAGTACTTC. The V and J genes are TRBV19 and TRBJ2-7, with D uncertain. CDR1 is LNHDA and CDR2 is SQIVND in the germline V gene (reference sequence). The V end was cut by 1 base, the J end by 3 bases, with 7 bases between. This CDR3 comprises 13 residues.

A few counts support this clone. The chain couples TRBV6-5 to TRBJ2-5; 7 bases map to TRBD2. V shed 2 bases, J shed 5 bases, and the junction held 11 bases outside the gene matches. Germline loops: CDR1 MNHEY, CDR2 SVGAGI. The CDR3 loop spans 16 amino acids. CDR3 sequence reads: CASSYGSAGGRETQYF. In DNA, the CDR3 is TGTGCCAGCAGTTACGGGTCGGCCGGGGGGAGGGAGACCCAGTACTTC.

The rearrangement joins TRBV11-2 to TRBJ1-2, with D unresolved. CDR3 size: 14 residues. Germline loops: CDR1 SGHAT, CDR2 FQNNGV. Trimming removed 4 bases from V and 4 bases from J, with 13 bases in between. In DNA, the CDR3 is TGTGCCAGCAGCTCCCGCTTGAGTCCCTATGGCTACACCTTC. Its protein product is CASSSRLSPYGYTF.

This chain connects TRBV18 to TRBJ1-5, with D maybe TRBD1 (6 bases). Trimming cost V 2 bases and J 3 bases, with 14 bases left between them. Germline values: CDR1 KGHSH, CDR2 LQKENI. The CDR3 contains 16 residues. CDR3 amino acids: CASSPGAGEANQPQHF. CDR3 nucleotides: TGTGCCAGCTCACCAGGGGCAGGGGAAGCCAATCAGCCCCAGCATTTT.

In its sample, this clone was seen once. V is TRBV27 and J is TRBJ1-4; a weak D match, TRBD1 (6 bases). The V end was cut by 7 bases, the J end by 2 bases, with 11 bases between. The length of the CDR3 is 14 residues. The V gene's germline CDR1 is MNHEY and CDR2 SMNVEV (reference sequence). CDR3 loop: CASKIQGTNEKLFF. The CDR3, as DNA: TGTGCCAGCAAGATACAGGGCACTAATGAAAAACTGTTTTTT.

The chain is built from TRBV7-3 and TRBJ2-3, with 7 positions matching TRBD1. The CDR3 length is 15 residues. Germline CDR1 SGHTA, CDR2 FQGTGA. V shed 1 base and J 3 bases; nucleotides not matched to a gene: 4. DNA for the CDR3: TGTGCCAGCAGCTTAATCGGGACAGTAACAGATACGCAGTATTTT. Translated, it gives CASSLIGTVTDTQYF.

V and J are TRBV11-3 and TRBJ2-7, with TRBD2 matching 8 bases. There are 13 residues in the CDR3. CDR1 and CDR2 (germline): SGHNT, YENEEA. The V gene end was trimmed by 0 bases and the J gene end by 5 bases; junction bases not matched to a gene: 0. The CDR3 here is CASSLEAGDEQYF. The CDR3 DNA reads as TGTGCCAGCAGCTTAGAAGCGGGAGACGAGCAGTACTTC. Filled out from reference TRBV11-3 and TRBJ2-7, the complete variable domain reads EAGVVQSPRYKIIEKKQPVAFWCNPISGHNTLYWYLQNLGQGPELLIRYENEEAVDDSQLPKDRFSAERLKGVDSTLKIQPAELGDSAVYLCASSLEAGDEQYFGPGTRLTVT.

This clone was found many times. The genes are TRBV7-3 and TRBJ1-1, with 8 positions matching TRBD1. Germline CDR1 reads SGHTA; CDR2 reads FQGTGA. V was pared by 3 bases and J by 4 bases, with 10 bases of the junction left unmatched. This CDR3 has 16 residues. The CDR3: CASSLQTGAMVTEAFF. The CDR3 nucleotides read TGTGCCAGCAGCTTGCAGACAGGGGCTATGGTCACTGAAGCTTTCTTT.